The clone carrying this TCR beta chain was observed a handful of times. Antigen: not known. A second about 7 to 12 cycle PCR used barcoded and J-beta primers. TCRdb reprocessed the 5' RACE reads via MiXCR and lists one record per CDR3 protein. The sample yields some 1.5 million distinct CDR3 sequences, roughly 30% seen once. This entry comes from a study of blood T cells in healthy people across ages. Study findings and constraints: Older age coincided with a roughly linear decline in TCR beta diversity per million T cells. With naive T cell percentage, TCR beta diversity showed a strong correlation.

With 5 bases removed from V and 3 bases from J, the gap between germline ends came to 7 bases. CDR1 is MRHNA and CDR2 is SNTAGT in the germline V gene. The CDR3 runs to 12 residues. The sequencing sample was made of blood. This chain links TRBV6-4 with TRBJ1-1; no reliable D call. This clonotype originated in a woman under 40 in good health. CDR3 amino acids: CASSRGHTEAFF. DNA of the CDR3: TGTGCCAGCAGTCGGGGTCACACTGAAGCTTTCTTT.